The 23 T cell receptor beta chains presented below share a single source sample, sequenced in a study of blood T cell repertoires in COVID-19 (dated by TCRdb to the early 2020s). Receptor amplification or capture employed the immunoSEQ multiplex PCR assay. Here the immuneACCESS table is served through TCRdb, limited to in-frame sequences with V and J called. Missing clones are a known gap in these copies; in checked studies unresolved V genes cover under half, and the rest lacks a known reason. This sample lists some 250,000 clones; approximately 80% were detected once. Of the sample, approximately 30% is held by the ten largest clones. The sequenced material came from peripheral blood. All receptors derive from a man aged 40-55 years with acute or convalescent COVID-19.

CDR3 bases: TGTGCCAGCAGCTTTGACAGGTCGAGCTCCTACAATGAGCAGTTCTTC. Its translation: CASSFDRSSSYNEQFF. This sequence joins TRBV11-2 and TRBJ2-1, with D maybe TRBD1 (6 bases). This CDR3 has 16 residues. The V and J ends lost 3 bases and 0 bases respectively, with 12 bases between them. In germline, CDR1 is SGHAT, CDR2 FQNNGV. Using reference TRBV11-2 and TRBJ2-1 for the parts outside the CDR3, the full variable domain is EAGVAQSPRYKIIEKRQSVAFWCNPISGHATLYWYQQILGQGPKLLIQFQNNGVVDDSQLPKDRFSAERLKGVDSTLKIQPAKLEDSAVYLCASSFDRSSSYNEQFFGPGTRLTVL.

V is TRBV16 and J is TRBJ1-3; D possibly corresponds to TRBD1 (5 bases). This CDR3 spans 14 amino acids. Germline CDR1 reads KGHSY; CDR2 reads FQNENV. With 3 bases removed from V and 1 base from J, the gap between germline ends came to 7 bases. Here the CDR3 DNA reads TGTGCCAGCAGCCACGGGGGATCTGGAAACACCATATATTTT. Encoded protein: CASSHGGSGNTIYF. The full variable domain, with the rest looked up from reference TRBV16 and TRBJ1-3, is GEEVAQTPKHLVRGEGQKAKLYCAPIKGHSYVFWYQQVLKNEFKFLISFQNENVFDETGMPKERFSAKCLPNSPCSLEIQATKLEDSAVYFCASSHGGSGNTIYFGEGSWLTVV.

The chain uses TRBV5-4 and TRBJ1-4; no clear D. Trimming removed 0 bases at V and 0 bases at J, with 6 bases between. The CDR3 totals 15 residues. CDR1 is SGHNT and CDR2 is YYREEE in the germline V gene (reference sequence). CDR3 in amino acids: CASSLAYATNEKLFF. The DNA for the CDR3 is TGTGCCAGCAGCTTGGCCTACGCAACTAATGAAAAACTGTTTTTT.

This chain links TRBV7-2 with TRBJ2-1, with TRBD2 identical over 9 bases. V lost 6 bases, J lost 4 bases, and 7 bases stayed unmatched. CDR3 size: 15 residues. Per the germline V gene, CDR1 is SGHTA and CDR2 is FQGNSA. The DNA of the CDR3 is TGTGCCAGCAGAGCCGGGACTAGCAGTTACAATGAGCAGTTCTTC. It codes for CASRAGTSSYNEQFF.

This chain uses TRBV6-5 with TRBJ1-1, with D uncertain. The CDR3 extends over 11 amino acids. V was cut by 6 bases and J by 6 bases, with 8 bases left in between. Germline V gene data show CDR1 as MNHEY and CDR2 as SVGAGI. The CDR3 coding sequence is TGTGCCAGCAGGAAGGGAGCTGAAGCTTTCTTT. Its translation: CASRKGAEAFF.

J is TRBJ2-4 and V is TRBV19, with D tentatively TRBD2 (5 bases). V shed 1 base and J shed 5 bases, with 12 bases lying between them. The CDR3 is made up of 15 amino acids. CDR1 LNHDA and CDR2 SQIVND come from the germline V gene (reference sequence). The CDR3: CASSIGGDNQNIQYF. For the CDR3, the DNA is TGTGCCAGTAGTATAGGGGGAGACAACCAAAACATTCAGTACTTC. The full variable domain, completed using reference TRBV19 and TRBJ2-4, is DGGITQSPKYLFRKEGQNVTLSCEQNLNHDAMYWYRQDPGQGLRLIYYSQIVNDFQKGDIAEGYSVSREKKESFPLTVTSAQKNPTAFYLCASSIGGDNQNIQYFGAGTRLSVL.

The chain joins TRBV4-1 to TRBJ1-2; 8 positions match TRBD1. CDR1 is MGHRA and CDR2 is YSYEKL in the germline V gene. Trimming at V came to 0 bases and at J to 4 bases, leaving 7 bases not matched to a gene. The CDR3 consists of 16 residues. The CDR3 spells CASSQDRGTGLYGYTF. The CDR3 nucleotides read TGCGCCAGCAGCCAAGATCGAGGGACAGGCCTCTATGGCTACACCTTC.

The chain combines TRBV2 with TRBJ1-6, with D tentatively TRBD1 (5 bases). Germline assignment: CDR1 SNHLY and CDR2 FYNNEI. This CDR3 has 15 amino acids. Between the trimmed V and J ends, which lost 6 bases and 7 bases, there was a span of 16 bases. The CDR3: CASSPLRGKNSPLHF. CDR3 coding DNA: TGTGCCAGCAGCCCACTGCGGGGCAAAAATTCACCCCTCCACTTT.

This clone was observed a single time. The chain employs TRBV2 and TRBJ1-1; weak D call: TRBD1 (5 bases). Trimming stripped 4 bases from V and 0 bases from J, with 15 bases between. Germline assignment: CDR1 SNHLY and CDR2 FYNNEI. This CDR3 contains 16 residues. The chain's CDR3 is CASSVPRRGVNTEAFF. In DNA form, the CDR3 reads TGTGCCAGCAGTGTCCCGCGGAGGGGAGTGAACACTGAAGCTTTCTTT.

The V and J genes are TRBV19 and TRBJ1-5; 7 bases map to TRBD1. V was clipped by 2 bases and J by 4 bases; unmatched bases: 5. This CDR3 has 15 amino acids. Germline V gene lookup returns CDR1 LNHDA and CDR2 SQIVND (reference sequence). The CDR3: CASSIQLTGNQPQHF. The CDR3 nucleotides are TGTGCCAGTAGTATACAGTTGACAGGGAATCAGCCCCAGCATTTT.

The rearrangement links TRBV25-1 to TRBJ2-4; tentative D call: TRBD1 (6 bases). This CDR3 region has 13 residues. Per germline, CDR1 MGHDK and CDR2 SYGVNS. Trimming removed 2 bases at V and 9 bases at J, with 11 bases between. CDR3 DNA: TGTGCCAGCAGTGAACAGGGGCTGGGCATTCAGTACTTC. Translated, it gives CASSEQGLGIQYF.

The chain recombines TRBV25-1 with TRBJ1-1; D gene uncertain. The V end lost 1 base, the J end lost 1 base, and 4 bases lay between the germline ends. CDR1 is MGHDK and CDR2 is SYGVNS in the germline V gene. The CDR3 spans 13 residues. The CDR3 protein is CASSESENTEAFF. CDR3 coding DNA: TGTGCCAGCAGTGAATCAGAGAACACTGAAGCTTTCTTT.

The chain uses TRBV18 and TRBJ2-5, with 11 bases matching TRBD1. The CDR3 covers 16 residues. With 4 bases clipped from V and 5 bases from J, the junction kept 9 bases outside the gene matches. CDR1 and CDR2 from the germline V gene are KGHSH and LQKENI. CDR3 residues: CASSLEIRTGGETQYF. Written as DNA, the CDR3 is TGTGCCAGCTCACTAGAGATTCGGACAGGGGGCGAGACCCAGTACTTC.

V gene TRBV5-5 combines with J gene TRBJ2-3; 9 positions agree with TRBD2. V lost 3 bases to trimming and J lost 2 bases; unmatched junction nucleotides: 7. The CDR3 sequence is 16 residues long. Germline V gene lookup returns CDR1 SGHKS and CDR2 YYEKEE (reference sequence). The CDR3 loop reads CASSSGTSSFTDTQYF. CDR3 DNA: TGTGCCAGCAGCTCAGGGACTAGCAGCTTCACAGATACGCAGTATTTT.

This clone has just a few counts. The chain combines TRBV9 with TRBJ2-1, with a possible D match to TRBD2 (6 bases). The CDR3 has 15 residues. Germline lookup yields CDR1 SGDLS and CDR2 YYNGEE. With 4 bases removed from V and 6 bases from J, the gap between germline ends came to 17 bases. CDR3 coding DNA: TGTGCCAGCAGCCGCTCCGGGGACTTAAGCAATGAGCAGTTCTTC. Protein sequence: CASSRSGDLSNEQFF.

CDR3 sequence reads: CASAPRQTYEQYF. The CDR3 DNA reads TGTGCCAGCGCCCCCAGACAGACCTACGAGCAGTACTTC. This rearrangement joins TRBV27 to TRBJ2-7, with D possibly matching TRBD1 (5 bases). The CDR3 spans 13 residues. V was shortened by 8 bases and J by 2 bases, with 13 bases between the two germline ends. Germline values: CDR1 MNHEY, CDR2 SMNVEV (reference sequence).

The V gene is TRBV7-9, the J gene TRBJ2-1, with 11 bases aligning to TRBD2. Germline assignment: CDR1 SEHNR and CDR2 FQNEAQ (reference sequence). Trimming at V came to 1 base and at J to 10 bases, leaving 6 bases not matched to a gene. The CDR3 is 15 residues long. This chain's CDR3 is CASSLVLAGDREQFF. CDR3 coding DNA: TGTGCCAGCAGCTTAGTACTAGCGGGAGACAGAGAGCAGTTCTTC.

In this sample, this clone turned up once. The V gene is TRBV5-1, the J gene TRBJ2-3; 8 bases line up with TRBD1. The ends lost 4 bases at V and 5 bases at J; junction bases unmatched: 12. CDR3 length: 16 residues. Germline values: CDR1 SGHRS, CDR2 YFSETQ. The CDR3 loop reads CASSGRPRGRGDTQYF. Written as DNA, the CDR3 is TGCGCCAGCAGCGGACGACCCAGGGGGCGAGGAGATACGCAGTATTTT. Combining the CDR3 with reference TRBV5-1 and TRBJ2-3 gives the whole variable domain KAGVTQTPRYLIKTRGQQVTLSCSPISGHRSVSWYQQTPGQGLQFLFEYFSETQRNKGNFPGRFSGRQFSNSRSEMNVSTLELGDSALYLCASSGRPRGRGDTQYFGPGTRLTVL.

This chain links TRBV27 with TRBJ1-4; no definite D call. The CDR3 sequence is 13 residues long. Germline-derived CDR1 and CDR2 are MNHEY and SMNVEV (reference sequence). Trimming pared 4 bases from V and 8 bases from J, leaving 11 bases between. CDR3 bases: TGTGCCAGCAGTTCGGGGATCGGGGAAAAACTGTTTTTT. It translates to CASSSGIGEKLFF. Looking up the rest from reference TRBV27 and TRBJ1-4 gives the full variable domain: EAQVTQNPRYLITVTGKKLTVTCSQNMNHEYMSWYRQDPGLGLRQIYYSMNVEVTDKGDVPEGYKVSRKEKRNFPLILESPSPNQTSLYFCASSSGIGEKLFFGSGTQLSVL.

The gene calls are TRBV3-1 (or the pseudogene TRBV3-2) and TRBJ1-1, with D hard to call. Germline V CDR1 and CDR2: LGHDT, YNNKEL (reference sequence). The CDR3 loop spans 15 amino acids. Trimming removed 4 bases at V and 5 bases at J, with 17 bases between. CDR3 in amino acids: CASSPRGDFRTEAFF. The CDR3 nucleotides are TGTGCCAGCAGCCCGCGGGGAGATTTCAGAACTGAAGCTTTCTTT.

DNA for the CDR3: TGCGCCAGCAGTCGAGGACTGGGACAGGGGAAAATTCAGTACTTC. Amino acid sequence: CASSRGLGQGKIQYF. The chain links TRBV10-1 to TRBJ2-4, with 10 bases aligning to TRBD1. Germline V gene data show CDR1 as WNHNN and CDR2 as SYGVQD (reference sequence). V gave up 5 bases and J gave up 10 bases; unmatched junction bases: 11. The CDR3 contains 15 residues.

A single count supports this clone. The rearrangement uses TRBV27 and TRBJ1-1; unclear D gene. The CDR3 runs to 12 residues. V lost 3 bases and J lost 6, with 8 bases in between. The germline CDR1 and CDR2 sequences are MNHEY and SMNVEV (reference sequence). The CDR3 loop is CASSFLGSEAFF. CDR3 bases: TGTGCCAGCAGTTTCTTGGGCTCTGAAGCTTTCTTT.

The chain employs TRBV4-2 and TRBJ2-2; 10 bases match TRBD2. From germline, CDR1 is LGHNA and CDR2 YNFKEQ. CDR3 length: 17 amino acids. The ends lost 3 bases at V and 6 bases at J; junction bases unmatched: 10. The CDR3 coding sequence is TGTGCCAGCAGCCAGTTTTCTAGCGGGAGATCGGCCGGGGAGCTGTTTTTT. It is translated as CASSQFSSGRSAGELFF.